This T cell receptor (beta chain) derives from a study of T cell repertoires in cytomegalovirus infection. At the level of the study: Researchers turned to recently identified HLA-C-restricted CMV epitopes as well as well-studied HLA-B-restricted ones.

On this clonotype itself: The antigen is not known.

From the reads, TCRdb called clonotypes with MiXCR, one entry per CDR3 protein. The sample lists hundreds of thousands of distinct CDR3 sequences, under 45% occurring once. Sequenced material: cultured PBMCs, taken from culture after CMV antigen stimulation. The clonotype originates from a human donor in good health (CMV status not recorded). Some clones in this sample may be carry-over from other donors' samples.

CDR3 amino acids: CASSPSDRFIQPQHF. CDR3 nucleotide sequence: TGTGCCAGTAGTCCGTCCGACAGGTTCATTCAGCCCCAGCATTTT. The chain carries TRBV19 and TRBJ1-5; tentative D call: TRBD1 (6 bases). V was clipped by 5 bases and J by 6 bases, with 17 bases between them. Germline V CDR1 and CDR2: LNHDA, SQIVND (reference sequence). The length of the CDR3 is 15 residues.